A selection of T cell receptor beta chains follows, all from one sample in a study of PD-1 blockade in mismatch repair-deficient tumors. Produced via immunoSEQ multiplex PCR; TCRdb's table is partial and in-frame only. Of 100,000 or so clones in the sample, 70% to 85% were seen once. This specimen was peripheral blood, taken roughly 36 weeks after starting pembrolizumab. Every receptor here comes from an adult with mismatch repair-deficient cancer. CDR3s include the opening cysteine and the closing phenylalanine or tryptophan. Fields, in order: J gene, clone size, V gene, D gene, CDR3 protein, CDR3 DNA. A D gene is named only where the DNA matches it firmly. Where a row states a size, it is once, few, many or the class of an expanded clone; other rows omit it.

J gene: TRBJ1-4; clone size: few; V gene: TRBV2; D gene: TRBD1; CDR3 protein: CASSGNRGGEKLFF; CDR3 DNA: TGTGCCAGCAGTGGAAACAGGGGAGGTGAAAAACTGTTTTTT
J gene: TRBJ2-2; clone size: .; V gene: TRBV7-3; D gene: .; CDR3 protein: CASSFLVSKSNTGELFF; CDR3 DNA: TGTGCCAGCAGCTTTTTGGTCAGCAAATCGAACACCGGGGAGCTGTTTTTT
J gene: TRBJ2-5; clone size: .; V gene: TRBV11-2; D gene: .; CDR3 protein: CASSFQRGEAETQYF; CDR3 DNA: TGTGCCAGCAGCTTCCAGCGTGGAGAGGCAGAGACCCAGTACTTC
J gene: TRBJ1-4; clone size: .; V gene: TRBV4-1; D gene: .; CDR3 protein: CASRHGLFGGGANEKLFF; CDR3 DNA: TGCGCCAGCAGGCATGGACTCTTCGGGGGTGGGGCTAATGAAAAACTGTTTTTT
J gene: TRBJ2-3; clone size: .; V gene: TRBV7-3; D gene: TRBD2; CDR3 protein: CASSLLAGGSFGTDTQYF; CDR3 DNA: TGTGCCAGCAGCTTACTAGCGGGAGGGAGCTTCGGCACAGATACGCAGTATTTT
J gene: TRBJ1-5; clone size: .; V gene: TRBV6-6; D gene: .; CDR3 protein: CASSSSIDQPQHF; CDR3 DNA: TGTGCCAGCAGTTCCTCCATTGATCAGCCCCAGCATTTT
J gene: TRBJ2-7; clone size: .; V gene: TRBV5-6; D gene: .; CDR3 protein: CASSSTSGAKPYEQYF; CDR3 DNA: TGTGCCAGCAGCTCCACCTCCGGGGCAAAACCCTACGAGCAGTACTTC
J gene: TRBJ2-1; clone size: .; V gene: TRBV5-4; D gene: .; CDR3 protein: CASSPFFQHPRGEQFF; CDR3 DNA: TGTGCCAGCAGCCCTTTTTTCCAGCACCCCCGCGGGGAGCAGTTCTTC
J gene: TRBJ2-7; clone size: .; V gene: TRBV27; D gene: .; CDR3 protein: CASTGRARYEQYF; CDR3 DNA: TGTGCCAGCACCGGCAGGGCTAGATACGAGCAGTACTTC
J gene: TRBJ2-1; clone size: .; V gene: TRBV29-1; D gene: .; CDR3 protein: CSGLRDRDRHEQFF; CDR3 DNA: TGCAGCGGCCTCCGGGATCGAGACCGCCATGAGCAGTTCTTC
J gene: TRBJ1-2; clone size: .; V gene: TRBV15; D gene: .; CDR3 protein: CATSRELAGDGYTF; CDR3 DNA: TGTGCCACCAGCAGAGAATTGGCGGGGGATGGCTACACCTTC
J gene: TRBJ2-3; clone size: .; V gene: TRBV7-2; D gene: TRBD2; CDR3 protein: CASRLAGDHTDTQYF; CDR3 DNA: TGTGCCAGTCGACTAGCGGGAGACCACACAGATACGCAGTATTTT
J gene: TRBJ2-3; clone size: .; V gene: TRBV7-9; D gene: .; CDR3 protein: CASSLVERRTDTQYF; CDR3 DNA: TGTGCCAGCAGCTTAGTTGAGAGACGCACAGATACGCAGTATTTT